The 5 T cell receptor beta chains listed next were all sequenced from one sample in a study of glioma-infiltrating T cells. The iRepertoire nested amplicon-rescue multiplex PCR amplified TCR alpha and beta CDR3s from RNA. From the multiplex PCR reads, TCRdb called clonotypes with MiXCR, one entry per CDR3 protein. The sample has roughly 120,000 distinct CDR3 sequences, roughly 23% seen once. Sequenced input: glioma tissue, nonneoplastic brain tissue, or PBMCs (not recorded which). The source of these receptors is a human donor with low-grade glioma or glioblastoma, undergoing nonglioma brain surgery, or in good health (not recorded which).

This clonotype was recorded at least ten times. V is TRBV6-1 and J is TRBJ1-2, with TRBD1 matching 9 bases. Germline trimming cut 6 bases from V and 2 bases from J; bases unmatched to any gene: 7. The germline CDR1 and CDR2 sequences are MNHNS and SASEGT. The CDR3 contains 15 residues. The DNA of the CDR3 is TGTGCCAGCAGCTCACGCGGACAGGGGAACTATGGCTACACCTTC. This gives the protein CASSSRGQGNYGYTF.

This clonotype was detected ten times or more. The chain uses TRBV4-3 and TRBJ2-3; D unresolved. This CDR3 comprises 16 residues. The germline V and J ends were trimmed by 1 base and 0 bases, with 11 bases remaining between them. In germline, CDR1 is LGHNA, CDR2 YSLEER. CDR3 region: CASSQGNRLSTDTQYF. DNA of the CDR3: TGCGCCAGCAGCCAAGGAAATAGACTTAGCACAGATACGCAGTATTTT.

This clonotype was observed many times. The rearrangement links TRBV7-8 to TRBJ1-1; no definite D call. Germline V gene data show CDR1 as SGHVS and CDR2 as FQNEAQ. The CDR3 consists of 16 residues. Between the trimmed V and J ends, which lost 1 base and 5 bases, there was a span of 17 bases. The CDR3 DNA follows: TGTGCCAGCAGCTTAGAAGAGTGGGGATTGGGGACTGAAGCTTTCTTT. This codes for CASSLEEWGLGTEAFF.

On this clonotype itself: A much larger clone lies a single base off, so this may be a read error. The chain uses TRBV14 and TRBJ2-7; D is ambiguous. Trimming took off 2 bases at V and 0 bases at J, with 8 bases between the two ends. Per the germline V gene, CDR1 is SGHDN and CDR2 is FVKESK. The CDR3 length is 14 residues. For the CDR3, the DNA is TGTGCCAGCAGCCAACTATCCTCCTCCTACGAGCAGTACTTC. This codes for CASSQLSSSYEQYF.

There are many counts of this clonotype. The rearrangement links TRBV19 to TRBJ2-1; TRBD1 might be the D (6 bases). The CDR3 covers 14 residues. V was clipped by 5 bases and J by 2 bases, with 10 bases between them. Germline-derived CDR1 and CDR2 are LNHDA and SQIVND (reference sequence). CDR3 in amino acids: CASSSRTAYNEQFF. DNA of the CDR3: TGTGCCAGTAGTTCCCGGACAGCCTACAATGAGCAGTTCTTC.